These 32 T cell receptor beta chains were sequenced from one sample in a study of blood T cell repertoires in COVID-19. Using immunoSEQ multiplex PCR, the repertoire was profiled, and TCRdb retains in-frame clones only, with some absent. Here the sample spans about 130,000 clones, approximately 84% being singletons. The sequencing sample was made of peripheral blood. The source is a human donor in a cohort sampled during active COVID-19.

The chain couples TRBV15 to TRBJ2-3; the match to TRBD2 covers 11 bases. With 6 bases clipped from V and 3 bases from J, the junction kept 8 bases outside the gene matches. The CDR3 consists of 16 residues. The germline gives CDR1 LNHNV, CDR2 YYDKDF (reference sequence). The CDR3 here is CATSSGGARVTDTQYF. For the CDR3, the DNA is TGTGCCACCAGTAGCGGGGGGGCAAGAGTAACAGATACGCAGTATTTT.

Details on this clone: The sample carries other DNA sequences with the same CDR3. This chain joins TRBV5-1 and TRBJ1-6; D uncertain. V shed 0 bases and J shed 0 bases, with 7 bases lying between them. Germline V gene data show CDR1 as SGHRS and CDR2 as YFSETQ. The CDR3 runs to 16 residues. CDR3 sequence reads: CASSLDGSSYNSPLHF. CDR3 coding DNA: TGCGCCAGCAGCTTGGATGGGAGCTCCTATAATTCACCCCTCCACTTT.

The sample holds one count of this clone. The V and J genes are TRBV5-6 and TRBJ1-6; TRBD1 matches at 8 bases. From germline, CDR1 is SGHDT and CDR2 YYEEEE. The junction had 8 bases not matched to a gene; V was cut back by 0 bases and J by 9 bases. CDR3 size: 16 residues. CDR3 bases: TGTGCCAGCAGCTTGGGGTTGGGACAGGCGACTTCACCCCTCCACTTT. Translation: CASSLGLGQATSPLHF.

V gene TRBV7-9 combines with J gene TRBJ2-7; D is unclear. V was clipped by 5 bases and J by 3 bases, with 5 bases between them. CDR1 is SEHNR, CDR2 FQNEAQ, per germline (reference sequence). CDR3 length: 11 residues. The CDR3 region is CASSPIYEQYF. The CDR3 DNA reads as TGTGCCAGCAGCCCTATCTACGAGCAGTACTTC.

This chain uses TRBV7-9 with TRBJ2-4, with D perhaps TRBD2 (6 bases). Germline values: CDR1 SEHNR, CDR2 FQNEAQ (reference sequence). Trimming shortened V by 1 base and J by 0 bases, and 13 bases separated the two germline ends. The CDR3 extends over 17 amino acids. Here the CDR3 reads CASSLVTGVLAKNIQYF. Written as DNA, the CDR3 is TGTGCCAGCAGCTTAGTAACGGGGGTCCTAGCCAAAAACATTCAGTACTTC.

The gene calls are TRBV6-5 and TRBJ1-2; a weak D match, TRBD1 (6 bases). Germline lookup yields CDR1 MNHEY and CDR2 SVGAGI. The CDR3 has 15 amino acids. Trimming stripped 2 bases from V and 1 base from J, with 11 bases between. As DNA, the CDR3 is TGTGCCAGCAGTTACGAGGGGACAAATAACTATGGCTACACCTTC. This encodes CASSYEGTNNYGYTF.

The chain employs TRBV7-8 and TRBJ2-3, with TRBD1 as a possible D gene (6 bases). Trimming took 5 bases from V and 3 from J, leaving 15 bases between them. The germline V gene encodes CDR1 SGHVS and CDR2 FQNEAQ. This CDR3 has 15 residues. CDR3 sequence: CASSRDNRVTDTQYF. The CDR3 DNA reads as TGTGCCAGCAGCCGAGACAACAGGGTTACAGATACGCAGTATTTT.

The chain has TRBV7-9 and TRBJ1-2; TRBD1 aligns across 7 bases. Germline V gene sequence: CDR1 SEHNR, CDR2 FQNEAQ (reference sequence). The CDR3 consists of 13 residues. J lost 4 bases, V lost 2 bases, and 1 base had no gene match. As DNA, the CDR3 is TGTGCCAGCAGCTTATCAGGGGGCTATGGCTACACCTTC. Translation: CASSLSGGYGYTF.

The chain links TRBV10-3 to TRBJ1-6; possibly TRBD1 for D (6 bases). The CDR3 contains 16 residues. Trimming removed 3 bases from V and 5 bases from J, with 14 bases in between. The germline V gene encodes CDR1 ENHRY and CDR2 SYGVKD. The CDR3 nucleotides are TGTGCCATCAGTGACTTGGGGGCGGGCGATAATTCACCCCTCCACTTT. This codes for CAISDLGAGDNSPLHF.

The J gene is TRBJ2-7, the V gene TRBV6-6; no definite D call. Deletions cut 6 bases from V and 2 bases from J, with 11 bases between. Germline CDR1 MNHNY, CDR2 SVGAGI (reference sequence). The CDR3 is made up of 13 amino acids. CDR3 residues: CASSVFAAYEQYF. Here the CDR3 DNA reads TGTGCCAGCAGCGTTTTCGCGGCCTACGAGCAGTACTTC.

The rearrangement uses TRBV18 and TRBJ1-2; D call uncertain. The ends were cut back, 3 bases at V and 5 bases at J, with 13 bases in the middle. The CDR3 covers 14 residues. Germline V lookup: CDR1 KGHSH, CDR2 LQKENI. The CDR3, as DNA: TGTGCCAGCTCACCCCTCCCGGAGGATTATGGCTACACCTTC. Protein sequence: CASSPLPEDYGYTF.

J is TRBJ2-1 and V is TRBV25-1, with 8 bases that match TRBD2. Germline CDR1 MGHDK, CDR2 SYGVNS. This CDR3 contains 15 residues. V dropped 4 bases and J dropped 4; count of bases not matched to a gene: 6. The CDR3 sequence: CASSAIGGGYNEQFF. The CDR3 DNA reads as TGTGCCAGCAGTGCTATAGGCGGGGGGTACAATGAGCAGTTCTTC.

The chain couples TRBV7-2 to TRBJ2-7, with D possibly TRBD1 on 6 matching bases. Germline V CDR1 and CDR2: SGHTA, FQGNSA. The CDR3 spans 15 residues. V lost 4 bases to trimming and J lost 2 bases, with 15 bases between them. This chain's CDR3 is CASSSQGAGAYEQYF. The CDR3 DNA reads as TGTGCCAGCAGCTCACAAGGGGCAGGGGCCTACGAGCAGTACTTC.

The sample holds one count of this clone. Mismatch with germline at one junction end may stem from a read error. This chain connects TRBV7-7 to TRBJ1-5, with 9 bases that match TRBD1. Germline V lookup: CDR1 SSHAT, CDR2 FNYEAQ (reference sequence). The length of the CDR3 is 15 residues. The CDR3 DNA is TGTGCTAGCAGCTTAACAGGGGGCCTCAATCAGCCCCAGCATTTT. It is translated as CASSLTGGLNQPQHF.

This clone was seen only once. The chain uses TRBV9 and TRBJ1-5; TRBD1 agrees at 8 bases. The V and J ends lost 4 bases and 7 bases, in that order; junction bases with no gene match: 4. The CDR3 runs to 13 residues. CDR1 and CDR2 from the germline V gene are SGDLS and YYNGEE. CDR3 sequence reads: CASSTGTGQPQHF. CDR3 bases: TGTGCCAGCAGCACCGGGACAGGCCAGCCCCAGCATTTT.

V gene TRBV9 combines with J gene TRBJ2-3; D is ambiguous. Germline V gene lookup returns CDR1 SGDLS and CDR2 YYNGEE. V was clipped by 4 bases and J by 0 bases, with 9 bases between them. CDR3 length equals 14 residues. The chain's CDR3 is CASSQYGSTDTQYF. Written as DNA, the CDR3 is TGTGCCAGCAGCCAATACGGGAGCACAGATACGCAGTATTTT.

The genes are TRBV9 and TRBJ1-4; D not certain. V lost 4 bases, J lost 3 bases, and 10 bases lay in between. Looked up from germline, CDR1 is SGDLS and CDR2 is YYNGEE. The CDR3 runs 14 residues. As DNA, the CDR3 is TGTGCCAGCAGCTTCTCCGAGGCTAATGAAAAACTGTTTTTT. Amino acid sequence: CASSFSEANEKLFF.

The genes are TRBV5-5 and TRBJ2-7; tentatively, D is TRBD2 (5 bases). Germline loops: CDR1 SGHKS, CDR2 YYEKEE (reference sequence). V was trimmed by 3 bases and J by 2 bases, leaving 24 bases between them. The CDR3 is 18 amino acids. As DNA, the CDR3 is TGTGCCAGCAGCTCTGGCGTCTACGAGCCTAGCCCCACCTACGAGCAGTACTTC. This sequence encodes CASSSGVYEPSPTYEQYF.

The V and J genes are TRBV5-4 and TRBJ1-6, with TRBD1 identical over 7 bases. V was clipped by 0 bases and J by 7 bases; unmatched bases: 1. CDR1 SGHNT and CDR2 YYREEE come from the germline V gene (reference sequence). CDR3 length equals 14 residues. The CDR3 loop reads CASSLGQGNSPLHF. The CDR3 region has the DNA TGTGCCAGCAGCTTGGGACAGGGAAATTCACCCCTCCACTTT.

The rearrangement links TRBV5-1 to TRBJ2-1, with TRBD1 matching 8 bases. CDR3 length: 16 amino acids. Losses at the gene ends were 4 bases for V and 8 bases for J; bases not matched to a gene: 14. Germline CDR1 is SGHRS and CDR2 is YFSETQ. Here the CDR3 DNA reads TGCGCCAGCAGCGTTCAGGGGGCTCCGCATACCGATGAGCAGTTCTTC. It is translated as CASSVQGAPHTDEQFF.

The V call is TRBV9, the J call TRBJ1-2, with D possibly TRBD1 on 5 matching bases. Trimming stripped 0 bases from V and 2 bases from J, with 11 bases between. This CDR3 comprises 15 residues. Germline assignment: CDR1 SGDLS and CDR2 YYNGEE. The CDR3: CASSVGGAANYGYTF. CDR3 in DNA: TGTGCCAGCAGCGTAGGTGGGGCAGCCAACTATGGCTACACCTTC.

The chain links TRBV20-1 to TRBJ2-1, with unresolved D. The CDR3 extends over 11 amino acids. With 1 base removed from V and 7 bases from J, the gap between germline ends came to 5 bases. Germline assignment: CDR1 DFQATT and CDR2 SNEGSKA (reference sequence). Here the CDR3 DNA reads TGCAGTGCTAGAGTCGGGAATGAGCAGTTCTTC. This encodes CSARVGNEQFF.

The table lists this clone with a few counts. The chain combines TRBV29-1 with TRBJ2-2; 7 nucleotides agree with TRBD1. The CDR3 runs 15 residues. V was clipped by 6 bases and J by 0 bases; unmatched bases: 7. CDR1 is SQVTM and CDR2 is ANQGSEA in the germline V gene. The CDR3 bases are TGCAGCGTGAGACCCGGGACAGCGAACACCGGGGAGCTGTTTTTT. Translation: CSVRPGTANTGELFF.

This clone occurred a few times. CDR3 protein: CASSPASGGATRQYF. The DNA of the CDR3 is TGTGCCAGCAGCCCTGCTAGCGGGGGGGCGACTCGGCAGTACTTC. V is TRBV3-1 (or the pseudogene TRBV3-2) and J is TRBJ2-7, with TRBD2 matching over 12 bases. From germline, CDR1 is LGHDT and CDR2 YNNKEL (reference sequence). The CDR3 length is 15 residues. The V and J ends lost 4 bases and 9 bases, in that order; junction bases with no gene match: 10.

The V gene is TRBV4-1, the J gene TRBJ2-7, with a tentative D call TRBD1 (6 bases). V lost 4 bases and J lost 10, with 11 bases in between. The CDR3 covers 11 residues. Germline CDR1 and CDR2: MGHRA and YSYEKL. The DNA of the CDR3 is TGCGCCAGCAGCCTATCCGGGACACAGTACTTC. This sequence encodes CASSLSGTQYF.

In its sample, this clone was seen once. V usage is TRBV30 and J usage is TRBJ2-5; D may be TRBD2 (7 bases). CDR3 length: 14 residues. V lost 1 base and J lost 5, with 14 bases in between. The germline V gene encodes CDR1 GTSNPN and CDR2 SVGIG (reference sequence). This CDR3 is CAWSGGGPLETQYF. The CDR3 DNA is TGTGCCTGGAGTGGCGGGGGCCCCCTGGAGACCCAGTACTTC. The full variable domain, completed using reference TRBV30 and TRBJ2-5, is SQTIHQWPATLVQPVGSPLSLECTVEGTSNPNLYWYRQAAGRGLQLLFYSVGIGQISSEVPQNLSASRPQDRQFILSSKKLLLSDSGFYLCAWSGGGPLETQYFGPGTRLLVL.

The J gene is TRBJ1-2, the V gene TRBV4-2; no clear D gene. The germline V gene encodes CDR1 LGHNA and CDR2 YNFKEQ. Trimming took off 4 bases at V and 3 bases at J, with 15 bases between the two ends. The CDR3 has 15 amino acids. The CDR3 region has the DNA TGTGCCAGCAGCCCGAGACCGGGGATGGACTATGGCTACACCTTC. Its translation: CASSPRPGMDYGYTF.

The rearrangement uses TRBV5-4 and TRBJ2-1, with 14 bases matching TRBD2. CDR3 length: 16 amino acids. The V segment lost 4 bases and the J segment 7 bases; nucleotides outside the gene matches: 7. Germline lookup yields CDR1 SGHNT and CDR2 YYREEE (reference sequence). The CDR3 DNA reads as TGTGCCAGCAGCAAGACTAGCGGGGGGGCGAGTAATGAGCAGTTCTTC. Protein: CASSKTSGGASNEQFF.

The rearrangement links TRBV11-3 to TRBJ2-3; D gene unclear. Trimming took off 1 base at V and 0 bases at J, with 5 bases between the two ends. Germline V lookup: CDR1 SGHNT, CDR2 YENEEA. The CDR3 totals 14 residues. The CDR3 DNA reads as TGTGCCAGCAGCTTAGGGCGGAGCACAGATACGCAGTATTTT. It is translated as CASSLGRSTDTQYF.

The chain carries TRBV7-8 and TRBJ1-3; possible D gene TRBD1, 5 bases. The CDR3 covers 13 residues. Looked up from germline, CDR1 is SGHVS and CDR2 is FQNEAQ. The V end was cut by 6 bases, the J end by 5 bases, with 11 bases between. The DNA for the CDR3 is TGTGCCAGCAGGGGGCGCTTCAGAAACACCATATATTTT. Translation: CASRGRFRNTIYF.

The table lists this clone with many counts. The chain has TRBV6-5 and TRBJ1-1; 11 bases are shared with TRBD1. Germline V lookup: CDR1 MNHEY, CDR2 SVGAGI. This CDR3 has 15 amino acids. V trimming: 6 bases; J trimming: 4 bases; junction bases outside the gene matches: 7. CDR3 DNA: TGTGCCAGCAGCTCGGACAGGGGGCGTAGCACTGAAGCTTTCTTT. Protein sequence: CASSSDRGRSTEAFF.

The rearrangement uses TRBV9 and TRBJ2-7, with 10 bases identical to TRBD1. V shed 3 bases and J 3 bases; nucleotides not matched to a gene: 9. CDR3 length: 16 amino acids. Per the germline V gene, CDR1 is SGDLS and CDR2 is YYNGEE. CDR3 loop: CASSEGLDRGLYEQYF. CDR3 sequence (DNA): TGTGCCAGCAGCGAGGGATTAGACAGGGGGCTCTACGAGCAGTACTTC.